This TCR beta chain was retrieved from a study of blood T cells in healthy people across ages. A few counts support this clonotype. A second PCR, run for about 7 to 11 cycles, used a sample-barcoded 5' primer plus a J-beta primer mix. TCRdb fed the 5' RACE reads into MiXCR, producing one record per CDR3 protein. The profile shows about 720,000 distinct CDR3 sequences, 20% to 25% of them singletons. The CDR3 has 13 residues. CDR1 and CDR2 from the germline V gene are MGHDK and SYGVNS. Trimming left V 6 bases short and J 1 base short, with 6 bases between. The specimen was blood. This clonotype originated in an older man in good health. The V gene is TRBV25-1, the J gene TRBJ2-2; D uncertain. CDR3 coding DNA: TGTGCCAGCAGATGGGTGAACACCGGGGAGCTGTTTTTT. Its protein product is CASRWVNTGELFF.